These 17 T cell receptor beta chains share one sample of origin, sequenced in a study of pediatric ulcerative colitis. TCRdb's copy holds only in-frame clones and misses some; the assay was immunoSEQ multiplex PCR. Of tens of thousands of clones listed, 65% to 85% are singletons. During colonoscopy, one to two rectal pinch biopsies were collected. Specimen: gut tissue. Receptors were obtained from a boy younger than 18 with severe ulcerative colitis.

The chain carries TRBV19 and TRBJ2-6; D unresolved. Germline CDR1 and CDR2: LNHDA and SQIVND (reference sequence). V gave up 0 bases and J gave up 0 bases, with 6 bases separating them. The CDR3 has 16 residues. The CDR3 coding sequence is TGTGCCAGTAGTATAGAGGCGGTCTCTGGGGCCAACGTCCTGACTTTC. Amino acid sequence: CASSIEAVSGANVLTF. Full variable domain (outside the CDR3, taken from reference TRBV19 and TRBJ2-6): DGGITQSPKYLFRKEGQNVTLSCEQNLNHDAMYWYRQDPGQGLRLIYYSQIVNDFQKGDIAEGYSVSREKKESFPLTVTSAQKNPTAFYLCASSIEAVSGANVLTFGAGSRLTVL.

The chain carries TRBV7-2 and TRBJ1-4; TRBD1 aligns across 8 bases. In germline, CDR1 is SGHTA, CDR2 FQGNSA. The ends lost 5 bases at V and 0 bases at J; junction bases unmatched: 5. The CDR3 runs 16 residues. CDR3 DNA sequence: TGTGCCAGCAGCCGGACAGGGTATGCAACTAATGAAAAACTGTTTTTT. Its protein is CASSRTGYATNEKLFF.

The V and J genes are TRBV5-4 and TRBJ2-3; D call uncertain. The CDR3 contains 13 residues. Germline CDR1 reads SGHNT; CDR2 reads YYREEE (reference sequence). Between the trimmed V and J ends, which lost 0 bases and 4 bases, there was a span of 6 bases. The CDR3 sequence is CASSLDGSDTQYF. CDR3 nucleotides: TGTGCCAGCAGCTTGGACGGTTCAGATACGCAGTATTTT.

This chain joins TRBV2 and TRBJ1-5; D might be TRBD1 (6 bases). From germline, CDR1 is SNHLY and CDR2 FYNNEI. Between the trimmed V and J ends, which lost 5 bases and 3 bases, there was a span of 14 bases. This CDR3 is 15 amino acids long. CDR3 DNA: TGTGCCAGCAGTTTACAGGGAAGGCTCAATCAGCCCCAGCATTTT. Its translation: CASSLQGRLNQPQHF.

The chain joins TRBV5-1 to TRBJ2-1; no firm D call. The CDR3 length is 14 residues. Trimming removed 0 bases at V and 5 bases at J, with 9 bases between. Per germline, CDR1 SGHRS and CDR2 YFSETQ. CDR3 sequence reads: CASSLEQHNNEQFF. CDR3 DNA: TGCGCCAGCAGCTTGGAACAGCACAACAATGAGCAGTTCTTC.

The V call is TRBV18, the J call TRBJ2-2, with a tentative D call TRBD2 (5 bases). CDR1 KGHSH and CDR2 LQKENI come from the germline V gene. The CDR3 is made up of 15 amino acids. V was pared by 3 bases and J by 4 bases, with 12 bases between. CDR3: CASSPEVPSTGELFF. CDR3 DNA: TGTGCCAGCTCACCGGAGGTCCCGAGCACCGGGGAGCTGTTTTTT.

The chain couples TRBV28 to TRBJ1-6; perhaps TRBD1 as D (5 bases). This CDR3 is 18 amino acids long. Trimming pared 1 base from V and 6 bases from J, leaving 19 bases between. CDR1 and CDR2 from the germline V gene are MDHEN and SYDVKM. CDR3 in amino acids: CASSLFYFKTDINSPLHF. CDR3 nucleotides: TGTGCCAGCAGTTTATTTTATTTTAAGACAGATATTAATTCACCCCTCCACTTT.

V gene TRBV7-6 combines with J gene TRBJ1-1, with TRBD1 matching over 8 bases. CDR1 SGHVS and CDR2 FNYEAQ come from the germline V gene. The CDR3 spans 19 residues. Unmatched junction bases numbered 16, after V lost 1 base and J lost 3 bases. The CDR3 bases are TGTGCCAGCAGCTTAGATCCCGCCGGGTCAGGGGGCTATTACACTGAAGCTTTCTTT. This translates into CASSLDPAGSGGYYTEAFF.

V gene TRBV11-2 combines with J gene TRBJ2-7; D uncertain. CDR1 SGHAT and CDR2 FQNNGV come from the germline V gene. The CDR3 has 13 amino acids. The V end lost 0 bases, the J end lost 5 bases, and 8 bases lay between the germline ends. This chain's CDR3 is CASSLDGPHEQYF. In DNA form, the CDR3 reads TGTGCCAGCAGCTTAGACGGTCCCCACGAGCAGTACTTC. Full variable domain (outside the CDR3, taken from reference TRBV11-2 and TRBJ2-7): EAGVAQSPRYKIIEKRQSVAFWCNPISGHATLYWYQQILGQGPKLLIQFQNNGVVDDSQLPKDRFSAERLKGVDSTLKIQPAKLEDSAVYLCASSLDGPHEQYFGPGTRLTVT.

This chain connects TRBV5-1 to TRBJ1-1, with D unclear. From germline, CDR1 is SGHRS and CDR2 YFSETQ. This CDR3 contains 13 residues. Trimming removed 3 bases from V and 1 base from J, with 7 bases in between. CDR3 coding DNA: TGCGCCAGCAGCTGGGGAGAGAACACTGAAGCTTTCTTT. This gives the protein CASSWGENTEAFF.

This clone showed up just once. This rearrangement joins TRBV28 to TRBJ2-7; perhaps D is TRBD1 or TRBD2 (7 bases each). Trimming left V 1 base short and J 4 bases short, with 17 bases between. Germline-derived CDR1 and CDR2 are MDHEN and SYDVKM. CDR3 length: 16 amino acids. The CDR3 loop reads CASSLSQGGKFYEQYF. The CDR3 nucleotides are TGTGCCAGCAGTTTATCCCAGGGGGGGAAATTTTACGAGCAGTACTTC.

The chain couples TRBV5-1 to TRBJ2-5, with 7 bases that match TRBD1. This CDR3 is built from 16 residues. V gave up 4 bases and J gave up 2 bases; unmatched junction bases: 11. The germline V gene has CDR1 SGHRS and CDR2 YFSETQ. CDR3 coding DNA: TGCGCCAGCAGCGGGAAACAGGGGCCGAAGCAAGAGACCCAGTACTTC. It codes for CASSGKQGPKQETQYF. The variable domain in full, with the rest retrieved from reference TRBV5-1 and TRBJ2-5, is KAGVTQTPRYLIKTRGQQVTLSCSPISGHRSVSWYQQTPGQGLQFLFEYFSETQRNKGNFPGRFSGRQFSNSRSEMNVSTLELGDSALYLCASSGKQGPKQETQYFGPGTRLLVL.

As for this clone: Because it lacks the conserved phenylalanine or tryptophan at the end, this CDR3 is likely a read error. J is TRBJ1-6 and V is TRBV6-1; a weak D match, TRBD1 (5 bases). Per germline, CDR1 MNHNS and CDR2 SASEGT. The CDR3 runs 17 residues. Trimming left V 2 bases short and J 7 bases short, with 18 bases between. CDR3 sequence (DNA): TGTGCCAGCAGTGAATTTGGGGGAGGGACGGGGAATTCACCCCTCCACCTT. Residues: CASSEFGGGTGNSPLHL.

The chain uses TRBV10-3 and TRBJ2-7; D is ambiguous. The CDR3 is made up of 12 amino acids. The germline V gene has CDR1 ENHRY and CDR2 SYGVKD. The germline V and J ends were trimmed by 3 bases and 2 bases, with 5 bases remaining between them. The CDR3 DNA sequence: TGTGCCATCAGTGATAGGGCCTACGAGCAGTACTTC. Protein: CAISDRAYEQYF.

V and J are TRBV27 and TRBJ1-2, with TRBD1 as a possible D gene (6 bases). The germline V gene encodes CDR1 MNHEY and CDR2 SMNVEV (reference sequence). The CDR3 is 14 residues long. V dropped 2 bases and J dropped 6 bases, with 13 bases sitting between them. CDR3 DNA sequence: TGTGCCAGCAGTTTAGAATGGGGGGCCCATGGCTACACCTTC. This translates into CASSLEWGAHGYTF.

The rearrangement joins TRBV5-1 to TRBJ1-1; no definite D call. Germline V gene lookup returns CDR1 SGHRS and CDR2 YFSETQ. V lost 4 bases and J 1 base, leaving 8 bases between the germline ends. The length of the CDR3 is 13 residues. CDR3 residues: CASSPAGNTEAFF. The CDR3 DNA is TGCGCCAGCAGCCCGGCGGGGAACACTGAAGCTTTCTTT.

This clone has just a few counts. The chain joins TRBV6-1 to TRBJ1-5; TRBD1 is a possible D gene (6 bases). The germline gives CDR1 MNHNS, CDR2 SASEGT. Trimming pared 8 bases from V and 3 bases from J, leaving 11 bases between. The CDR3 is 13 amino acids. The CDR3 region is CASGRGINQPQHF. CDR3 sequence (DNA): TGTGCCAGCGGCAGGGGTATCAATCAGCCCCAGCATTTT.